One and the same sample provided the 6 T cell receptor beta chains below, sequenced in a study of cytomegalovirus exposure and HLA in healthy donors. The PCR used 60 Vbeta and 13 Jbeta primers. Data came from immunoSEQ multiplex PCR; TCRdb stores just in-frame clones and leaves some out. Here the sample spans about 130,000 clones, 70% to 85% being singletons. Specimen: PBMCs. These receptors came from a boy younger than 18 in good health and CMV-seronegative.

This clone turned up a few times. The gene calls are TRBV6-1 and TRBJ1-5; possibly TRBD1 for D (5 bases). CDR3 length: 15 amino acids. Germline V lookup: CDR1 MNHNS, CDR2 SASEGT. Trimming shortened V by 4 bases and J by 1 base, and 11 bases separated the two germline ends. CDR3 residues: CASSADGGSNQPQHF. In DNA, the CDR3 is TGTGCCAGCAGTGCGGATGGGGGGAGCAATCAGCCCCAGCATTTT.

The chain joins TRBV5-1 to TRBJ1-3; D unclear. The CDR3 runs to 15 residues. V was trimmed by 4 bases and J by 0 bases, leaving 11 bases between them. In germline, CDR1 is SGHRS, CDR2 YFSETQ. In nucleotides, the CDR3 is TGCGCCAGCAGCCGGTTCGGAGACTCTGGAAACACCATATATTTT. It codes for CASSRFGDSGNTIYF.

The rearrangement joins TRBV30 to TRBJ2-5; the match to TRBD1 covers 7 bases. Trimming removed 4 bases from V and 2 bases from J; junction bases left unmatched: 10. The CDR3 totals 15 residues. Per germline, CDR1 GTSNPN and CDR2 SVGIG (reference sequence). CDR3 nucleotides: TGTGCCTGGACTCGCCGGGACAGCCTTCAAGAGACCCAGTACTTC. It codes for CAWTRRDSLQETQYF.

The chain is built from TRBV2 and TRBJ1-2; D not certain. CDR1 is SNHLY, CDR2 FYNNEI, per germline. This CDR3 has 13 residues. V lost 10 bases, J lost 0 bases, and 12 bases lay in between. CDR3 nucleotides: TGTGCCATCGCAGGCCGAGCTAACTATGGCTACACCTTC. Protein: CAIAGRANYGYTF. Full variable domain (remainder filled in from reference TRBV2 and TRBJ1-2): EPEVTQTPSHQVTQMGQEVILRCVPISNHLYFYWYRQILGQKVEFLVSFYNNEISEKSEIFDDQFSVERPDGSNFTLKIRSTKLEDSAMYFCAIAGRANYGYTFGSGTRLTVV.

This chain connects TRBV30 to TRBJ1-3; TRBD1 might be the D (5 bases). Trimming took off 8 bases at V and 4 bases at J, with 12 bases between the two ends. CDR1 and CDR2 (germline): GTSNPN, SVGIG (reference sequence). CDR3 size: 12 residues. The CDR3 DNA reads TGTGCCGTGGGGGGGGAGGGAAACACCATATATTTT. Translation: CAVGGEGNTIYF.

J is TRBJ2-1 and V is TRBV10-3, with 9 nucleotides matching TRBD1. The CDR3 is made up of 16 amino acids. Per germline, CDR1 ENHRY and CDR2 SYGVKD. V lost 6 bases, J lost 5 bases, and 11 bases stayed unmatched. CDR3 sequence: CAIRSTGGGEHNEQFF. DNA for the CDR3: TGTGCCATCAGATCGACAGGGGGTGGAGAACACAATGAGCAGTTCTTC.